The clone carrying this T cell receptor beta chain was recorded at least ten times. Its antigen is currently unknown. The data are from a study of early T cells in non-severe SARS-CoV-2 infection. Notes on the study in general: Private and CD4 specificities were missed by VDJdb matching, which favored anti-spike CD8 responses.

The V and J ends lost 3 bases and 3 bases respectively, with 15 bases between them. Looked up from germline, CDR1 is MNHEY and CDR2 is SMNVEV (reference sequence). There are 17 residues in the CDR3. TCRdb recomputed calls from the 5' RACE reads with MiXCR, one row per CDR3 protein. The sample yields under 140,000 distinct CDR3 sequences, roughly 12% seen once. The clonotype originates from an adult who was a healthcare worker with PCR-confirmed SARS-CoV-2 infection or an uninfected control (not recorded which). Source: whole blood, taken at baseline. The V call is TRBV27, the J call TRBJ1-6; a weak D match, TRBD1 (5 bases). The CDR3 DNA is TGTGCCAGCAGTTTCCGCCAGGGTGTATACTATAATTCACCCCTCCACTTT. It specifies CASSFRQGVYYNSPLHF.